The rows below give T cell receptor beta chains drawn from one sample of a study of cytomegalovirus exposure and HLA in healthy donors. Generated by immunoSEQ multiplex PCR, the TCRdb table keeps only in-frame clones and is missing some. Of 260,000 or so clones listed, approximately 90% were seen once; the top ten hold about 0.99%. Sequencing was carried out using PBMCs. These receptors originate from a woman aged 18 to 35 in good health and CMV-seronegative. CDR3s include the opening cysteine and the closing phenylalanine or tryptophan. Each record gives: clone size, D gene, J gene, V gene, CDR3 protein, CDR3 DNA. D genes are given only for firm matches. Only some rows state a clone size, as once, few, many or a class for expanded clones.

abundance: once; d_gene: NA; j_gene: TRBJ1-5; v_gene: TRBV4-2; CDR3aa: CASSQVEARGNQPQHF; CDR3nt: TGTGCCAGCAGCCAAGTTGAAGCACGGGGGAATCAGCCCCAGCATTTT
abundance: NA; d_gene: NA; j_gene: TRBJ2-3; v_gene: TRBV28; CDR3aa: CASSLQAPGQGDTQYF; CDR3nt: TGTGCCAGCAGTTTACAAGCCCCGGGCCAGGGAGATACGCAGTATTTT
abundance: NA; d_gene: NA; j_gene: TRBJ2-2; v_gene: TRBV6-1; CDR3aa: CASSELVGEPTGELFF; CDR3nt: TGTGCCAGCAGTGAACTAGTGGGAGAGCCTACCGGGGAGCTGTTTTTT
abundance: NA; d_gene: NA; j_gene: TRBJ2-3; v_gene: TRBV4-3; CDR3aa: CASSQAGASTDTQYF; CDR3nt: TGCGCCAGCAGCCAAGCGGGTGCTAGCACAGATACGCAGTATTTT
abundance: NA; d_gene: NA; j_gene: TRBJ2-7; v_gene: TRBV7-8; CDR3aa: CASMTERAHFEQYF; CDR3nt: TGTGCCAGCATGACAGAGCGGGCCCATTTCGAGCAGTACTTC
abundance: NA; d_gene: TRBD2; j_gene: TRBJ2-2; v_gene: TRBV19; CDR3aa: CASSIGLAGLVELFF; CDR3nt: TGTGCCAGTAGTATCGGGTTAGCGGGACTAGTGGAGCTGTTTTTT
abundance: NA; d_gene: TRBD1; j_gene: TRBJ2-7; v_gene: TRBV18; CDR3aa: CASSPTLGQGTYEQYF; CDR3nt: TGTGCCAGCTCACCTACACTAGGACAGGGAACCTACGAGCAGTACTTC
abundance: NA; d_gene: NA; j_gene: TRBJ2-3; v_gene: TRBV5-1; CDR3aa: CASSFAGGTDTQYF; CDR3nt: TGCGCCAGCAGCTTTGCGGGCGGCACAGATACGCAGTATTTT
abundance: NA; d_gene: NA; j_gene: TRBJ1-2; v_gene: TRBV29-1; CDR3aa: CSVGSGFYGYTF; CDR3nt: TGCAGCGTTGGTTCAGGTTTTTATGGCTACACCTTC
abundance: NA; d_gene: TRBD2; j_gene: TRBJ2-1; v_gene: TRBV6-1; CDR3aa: CASGKGLAEYNEQFF; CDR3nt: TGTGCCAGCGGGAAAGGCCTAGCGGAGTACAATGAGCAGTTCTTC
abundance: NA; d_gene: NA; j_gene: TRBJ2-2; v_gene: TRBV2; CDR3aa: CASIGTSNTGELFF; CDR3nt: TGTGCCAGCATTGGGACTTCTAACACCGGGGAGCTGTTTTTT
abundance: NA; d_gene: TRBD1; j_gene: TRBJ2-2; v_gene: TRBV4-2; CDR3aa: CASSQAPLGQGNTGELFF; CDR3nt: TGTGCCAGCAGCCAAGCCCCCCTAGGACAGGGGAACACCGGGGAGCTGTTTTTT
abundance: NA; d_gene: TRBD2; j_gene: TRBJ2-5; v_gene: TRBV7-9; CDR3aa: CASSPPGLAVQETQYF; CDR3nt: TGTGCCAGCAGCCCGCCGGGACTAGCGGTCCAAGAGACCCAGTACTTC
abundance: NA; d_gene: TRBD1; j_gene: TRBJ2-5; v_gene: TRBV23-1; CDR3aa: CASSQLRDRGQETQYF; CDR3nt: TGCGCCAGCAGCCAACTCCGGGACAGGGGGCAAGAGACCCAGTACTTC
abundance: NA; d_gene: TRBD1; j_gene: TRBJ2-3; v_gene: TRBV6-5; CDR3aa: CASSLQTGMDTQYF; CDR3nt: TGTGCCAGCAGTCTACAGACAGGGATGGATACGCAGTATTTT
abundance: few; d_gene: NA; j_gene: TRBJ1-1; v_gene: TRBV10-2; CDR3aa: CASSEGVEAFF; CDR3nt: TGCGCCAGCAGTGAAGGAGTTGAAGCTTTCTTT
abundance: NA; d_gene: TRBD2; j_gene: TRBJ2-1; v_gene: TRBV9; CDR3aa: CASSVGSAGVNNEQFF; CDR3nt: TGTGCCAGCAGCGTAGGATCGGCGGGAGTTAACAATGAGCAGTTCTTC
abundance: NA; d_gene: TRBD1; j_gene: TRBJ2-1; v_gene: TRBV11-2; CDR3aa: CASSYKPRQGNEQFF; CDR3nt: TGTGCCAGCAGCTACAAGCCTCGACAGGGGAATGAGCAGTTCTTC
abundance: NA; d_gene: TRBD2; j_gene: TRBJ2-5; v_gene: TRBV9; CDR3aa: CASSVGQGLALETQYF; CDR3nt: TGTGCCAGCAGCGTAGGGCAGGGACTAGCCTTGGAGACCCAGTACTTC
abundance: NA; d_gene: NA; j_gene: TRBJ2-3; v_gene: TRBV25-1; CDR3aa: CASRRSRTDTQYF; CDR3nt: TGTGCCAGCAGGCGGAGTCGGACAGATACGCAGTATTTT
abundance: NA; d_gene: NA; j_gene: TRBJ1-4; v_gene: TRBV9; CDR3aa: CASSVGGQTNEKLFF; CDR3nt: TGTGCCAGCAGCGTAGGGGGACAAACTAATGAAAAACTGTTTTTT
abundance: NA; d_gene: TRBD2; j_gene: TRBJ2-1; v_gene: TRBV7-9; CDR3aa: CASSLLSGGPYNEQFF; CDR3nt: TGTGCCAGCAGCTTACTCTCGGGAGGGCCCTACAATGAGCAGTTCTTC
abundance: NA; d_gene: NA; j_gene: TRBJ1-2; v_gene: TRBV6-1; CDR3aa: CASSEGEPYGYTF; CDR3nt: TGTGCCAGCAGTGAAGGGGAGCCCTATGGCTACACCTTC
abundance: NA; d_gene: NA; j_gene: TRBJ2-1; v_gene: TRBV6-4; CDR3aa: CASSDSKADYNEQFF; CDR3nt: TGTGCCAGCAGTGACTCGAAAGCGGATTACAATGAGCAGTTCTTC
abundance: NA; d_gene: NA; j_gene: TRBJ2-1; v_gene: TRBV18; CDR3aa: CASSPVETPYNEQFF; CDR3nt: TGTGCCAGCTCACCGGTAGAGACTCCCTACAATGAGCAGTTCTTC